What follows are 9 T cell receptor beta chains derived from one specimen sequenced in a study of blood T cells in healthy people across ages. Sample-barcoded 5' priming and a J-beta primer mix drove a second PCR of roughly 6 to 12 cycles. MiXCR, run by TCRdb on the 5' RACE reads, gives a single entry per CDR3 protein. The sample has roughly 2 million distinct CDR3 sequences; about 50% are singletons. Sequenced input: blood. The receptors come from a woman aged 40 to 55 in good health.

There are a few counts of this clonotype. This chain connects TRBV15 to TRBJ1-2, with D maybe TRBD1 (6 bases). Trimming pared 4 bases from V and 8 bases from J, leaving 14 bases between. CDR3 length equals 13 residues. CDR1 and CDR2 from the germline V gene are LNHNV and YYDKDF (reference sequence). CDR3 in amino acids: CATSTQQGRGYTF. Written as DNA, the CDR3 is TGTGCCACCAGCACTCAGCAGGGGAGGGGCTACACCTTC.

The V and J genes are TRBV5-1 and TRBJ2-1; 10 nucleotides align to TRBD1. The CDR3 is 16 residues long. CDR1 and CDR2 from the germline V gene are SGHRS and YFSETQ. J lost 6 bases, V lost 4 bases, and 10 bases had no gene match. The CDR3 nucleotides read TGCGCCAGCAGCCTCGACGGACAGGGGGATATCAATGAGCAGTTCTTC. Amino acid sequence: CASSLDGQGDINEQFF.

The rearrangement links TRBV11-3 to TRBJ2-4; D might be TRBD1 or TRBD2, each matching 5 bases. Germline loops: CDR1 SGHNT, CDR2 YENEEA. The CDR3 has 13 residues. V lost 5 bases to trimming and J lost 6 bases, with 11 bases between them. The CDR3, as DNA: TGTGCCAGCAGCCGGGGCCGTGCAAACATTCAGTACTTC. Residues: CASSRGRANIQYF.

This chain uses TRBV6-5 with TRBJ1-6, with TRBD1 matching 7 bases. The CDR3 is made up of 15 amino acids. The V and J ends lost 0 bases and 10 bases, in that order; junction bases with no gene match: 6. Germline V gene sequence: CDR1 MNHEY, CDR2 SVGAGI. CDR3 in DNA: TGTGCCAGCAGTTACTCAAACAGGGGAGGATCACCCCTCCACTTT. This gives the protein CASSYSNRGGSPLHF.

V usage is TRBV12-3 or TRBV12-4 and J usage is TRBJ2-1; maybe TRBD2 (6 bases). The V and J ends lost 3 bases and 8 bases respectively, with 11 bases between them. The CDR3 loop spans 13 amino acids. Here the CDR3 DNA reads TGTGCCAGCAGTTTTGGAGGGGACCATGAGCAGTTCTTC. Protein product: CASSFGGDHEQFF.

The chain uses TRBV6-6 and TRBJ2-7, with D perhaps TRBD2 (6 bases). Between the trimmed V and J ends, which lost 7 bases and 7 bases, there was a span of 23 bases. This CDR3 is built from 15 residues. Germline CDR1 and CDR2: MNHNY and SVGAGI (reference sequence). CDR3 amino acids: CASTLVEEGNNEQYF. The CDR3 DNA follows: TGTGCCAGCACCCTAGTAGAGGAGGGAAACAATGAGCAGTACTTC.

V is TRBV28 and J is TRBJ2-7, with D unresolved. Germline lookup yields CDR1 MDHEN and CDR2 SYDVKM. This CDR3 contains 13 residues. Trimming shortened V by 4 bases and J by 7 bases, and 14 bases separated the two germline ends. The CDR3 DNA reads TGTGCCAGCAGTTCCTCACCCTTCTATGAGCAGTACTTC. As protein: CASSSSPFYEQYF.

The count of this clonotype is one. J is TRBJ2-3 and V is TRBV12-3 or TRBV12-4, with TRBD1 matching 7 bases. This CDR3 comprises 14 residues. With 3 bases clipped from V and 5 bases from J, the junction kept 5 bases outside the gene matches. CDR3 in amino acids: CASSFRGTGDTQYF. The CDR3 nucleotides read TGTGCCAGCAGTTTCAGGGGGACCGGAGATACGCAGTATTTT.

The genes are TRBV9 and TRBJ2-3; D unclear. V was pared by 3 bases and J by 6 bases, with 8 bases between. Germline CDR1 and CDR2: SGDLS and YYNGEE. The length of the CDR3 is 12 residues. The CDR3 coding sequence is TGTGCCAGCAGCGCCTCGCTGGATACGCAGTATTTT. It specifies CASSASLDTQYF.